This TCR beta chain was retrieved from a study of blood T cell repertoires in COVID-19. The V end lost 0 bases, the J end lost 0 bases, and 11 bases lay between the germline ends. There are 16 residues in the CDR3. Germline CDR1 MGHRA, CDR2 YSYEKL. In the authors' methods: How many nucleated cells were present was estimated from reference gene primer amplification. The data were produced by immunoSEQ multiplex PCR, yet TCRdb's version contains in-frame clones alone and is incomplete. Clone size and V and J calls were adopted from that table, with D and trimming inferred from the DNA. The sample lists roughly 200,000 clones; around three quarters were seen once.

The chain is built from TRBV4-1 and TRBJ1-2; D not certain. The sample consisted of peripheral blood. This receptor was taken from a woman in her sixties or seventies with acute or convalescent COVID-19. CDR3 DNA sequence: TGCGCCAGCAGCCAAGATCTGACACAATCTAACTATGGCTACACCTTC. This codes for CASSQDLTQSNYGYTF.